These 21 T cell receptor beta chains were sequenced from one sample in a study of blood T cell repertoires in COVID-19. Using immunoSEQ multiplex PCR, the repertoire was profiled, and TCRdb retains in-frame clones only, with some absent. The sample has around 100,000 clones, around 73% seen once; the top ten hold 9.8%. Material for sequencing was peripheral blood. The receptor source for this set is a man aged 60 to 75 with active or convalescent COVID-19.

The chain uses TRBV2 and TRBJ2-5, with 9 bases fitting TRBD1. Trimming at V came to 1 base and at J to 2 bases, leaving 2 bases not matched to a gene. Germline V gene sequence: CDR1 SNHLY, CDR2 FYNNEI. The CDR3 spans 15 residues. CDR3 protein: CASSEGGTGQETQYF. The CDR3 bases are TGTGCCAGCAGTGAAGGGGGGACAGGGCAAGAGACCCAGTACTTC.

The chain is built from TRBV2 and TRBJ2-6, with TRBD1 as a possible D gene (5 bases). Between the trimmed V and J ends, which lost 7 bases and 0 bases, there was a span of 13 bases. The CDR3 is made up of 16 amino acids. CDR1 SNHLY and CDR2 FYNNEI come from the germline V gene. CDR3 protein: CASTWAGRSGANVLTF. The CDR3 coding sequence is TGTGCCAGCACTTGGGCAGGGCGCTCTGGGGCCAACGTCCTGACTTTC.

The chain is built from TRBV28 and TRBJ1-5; D possibly corresponds to TRBD1 (6 bases). In germline, CDR1 is MDHEN, CDR2 SYDVKM. The CDR3 has 15 residues. The V end was cut by 6 bases, the J end by 3 bases, with 15 bases between. CDR3: CASSVGGRANQPQHF. CDR3 DNA sequence: TGTGCCAGCAGCGTAGGGGGACGGGCCAATCAGCCCCAGCATTTT.

The chain employs TRBV29-1 and TRBJ2-5; weak D call: TRBD1 (5 bases). Trimming removed 7 bases from V and 4 bases from J, with 13 bases in between. There are 12 residues in the CDR3. CDR1 is SQVTM and CDR2 is ANQGSEA in the germline V gene. The CDR3 DNA reads TGCAGCGCTTCTAGGGGCACAGAGACCCAGTACTTC. Its translation: CSASRGTETQYF.

This clone has a handful of counts. V gene TRBV6-6 combines with J gene TRBJ2-7; 9 nucleotides line up with TRBD2. Per germline, CDR1 MNHNY and CDR2 SVGAGI (reference sequence). The CDR3 length is 14 residues. After removal of 0 bases from V and 3 bases from J, the junction contained 0 bases not matched to a gene. CDR3 coding DNA: TGTGCCAGCAGTTACTCGCGGGAGGGCTACGAGCAGTACTTC. It yields the protein CASSYSREGYEQYF.

The chain uses TRBV24-1 and TRBJ2-6; tentatively, D is TRBD1 (5 bases). The V and J ends lost 5 bases and 0 bases respectively, with 10 bases between them. Per germline, CDR1 KGHDR and CDR2 SFDVKD. This CDR3 is built from 16 residues. The DNA for the CDR3 is TGTGCCACCAGTGTGCGGACACCCTCTGGGGCCAACGTCCTGACTTTC. As protein: CATSVRTPSGANVLTF.

The rearrangement joins TRBV5-5 to TRBJ1-1; TRBD1 is a possible D gene (6 bases). The germline V gene has CDR1 SGHKS and CDR2 YYEKEE (reference sequence). CDR3 length equals 15 residues. The V and J ends lost 0 bases and 1 base respectively, with 10 bases between them. CDR3 region: CASSLAGTRNTEAFF. The CDR3 coding sequence is TGTGCCAGCAGCTTGGCGGGGACACGGAACACTGAAGCTTTCTTT.

V gene TRBV19 combines with J gene TRBJ1-1; 11 positions match TRBD1. J lost 4 bases, V lost 5 bases, and 3 bases had no gene match. This CDR3 spans 14 amino acids. Germline-derived CDR1 and CDR2 are LNHDA and SQIVND (reference sequence). CDR3 in amino acids: CASSWDRGVTEAFF. In nucleotides, the CDR3 is TGTGCCAGTAGTTGGGACAGGGGGGTCACTGAAGCTTTCTTT.

The chain uses TRBV11-3 and TRBJ2-3; perhaps TRBD2 as D (5 bases). The V end lost 1 base, the J end lost 6 bases, and 11 bases lay between the germline ends. CDR1 SGHNT and CDR2 YENEEA come from the germline V gene. This CDR3 contains 14 residues. CDR3 sequence reads: CASSLGASGDTQYF. CDR3 DNA sequence: TGTGCCAGCAGCTTAGGGGCTTCGGGGGATACGCAGTATTTT.

V is TRBV11-3 and J is TRBJ1-4; TRBD1 might be the D (6 bases). The CDR3 totals 14 residues. Germline V lookup: CDR1 SGHNT, CDR2 YENEEA. The V and J ends lost 6 bases and 8 bases respectively, with 16 bases between them. CDR3 DNA: TGTGCCAGCAGAAGCCGGACAGAGGGGGAAAAACTGTTTTTT. This codes for CASRSRTEGEKLFF. Full variable domain (outside the CDR3, taken from reference TRBV11-3 and TRBJ1-4): EAGVVQSPRYKIIEKKQPVAFWCNPISGHNTLYWYLQNLGQGPELLIRYENEEAVDDSQLPKDRFSAERLKGVDSTLKIQPAELGDSAVYLCASRSRTEGEKLFFGSGTQLSVL.

The chain uses TRBV28 and TRBJ1-2; 8 bases fit TRBD1. Unmatched junction bases numbered 10, after V lost 3 bases and J lost 4 bases. CDR1 is MDHEN and CDR2 is SYDVKM in the germline V gene. The CDR3 loop spans 16 amino acids. The CDR3 loop is CASSLARGLSGYGYTF. The CDR3 nucleotides are TGTGCCAGCAGTTTGGCCAGGGGGCTTTCTGGCTATGGCTACACCTTC.

The gene calls are TRBV21-1 and TRBJ2-6; the listed D gene, TRBD1, was not tested against the DNA. TRBV21-1 is a listed pseudogene. CDR3 length: 20 amino acids. The CDR3 coding sequence is TGTGCCAGCAGCAAAGATTTGAAACAGGGGCGGTCTTCGGGGGCCAACGTCCTGACTTTC. This translates into CASSKDLKQGRSSGANVLTF.

This chain connects TRBV9 to TRBJ2-7; 9 bases map to TRBD2. CDR1 and CDR2 (germline): SGDLS, YYNGEE. CDR3 size: 14 residues. After removal of 4 bases from V and 4 bases from J, the junction contained 6 bases not matched to a gene. In nucleotides, the CDR3 is TGTGCCAGCAGCCCCCCAAGCGGGAGGTACGAGCAGTACTTC. Amino acid sequence: CASSPPSGRYEQYF.

The rearrangement joins TRBV9 to TRBJ2-1, with a weak D call TRBD2 (5 bases). In germline, CDR1 is SGDLS, CDR2 YYNGEE. The CDR3 has 15 amino acids. The V and J ends lost 4 bases and 7 bases respectively, with 18 bases between them. The CDR3 sequence: CASSPVGWRANEQFF. The CDR3 bases are TGTGCCAGCAGCCCCGTAGGGTGGCGGGCTAATGAGCAGTTCTTC.

This clone turned up a few times. This sequence joins TRBV7-2 and TRBJ2-6, with D possibly TRBD1 on 5 matching bases. Trimming removed 0 bases from V and 11 bases from J, with 5 bases in between. CDR1 and CDR2 (germline): SGHTA, FQGNSA. This CDR3 spans 12 amino acids. The CDR3 region is CASSLAGDVLTF. The CDR3 DNA is TGTGCCAGCAGCTTAGCAGGGGACGTCCTGACTTTC.

The rearrangement joins TRBV4-2 to TRBJ2-3; 10 positions agree with TRBD2. With 6 bases clipped from V and 1 base from J, the junction kept 4 bases outside the gene matches. CDR3 length: 15 residues. Germline V gene data show CDR1 as LGHNA and CDR2 as YNFKEQ. The CDR3 bases are TGTGCCAGCAGGGCCGGGACTAGCGGCACAGATACGCAGTATTTT. It is translated as CASRAGTSGTDTQYF.

This sequence joins TRBV7-9 and TRBJ2-5; 7 nucleotides line up with TRBD1. The germline gives CDR1 SEHNR, CDR2 FQNEAQ (reference sequence). The V segment lost 5 bases and the J segment 4 bases; nucleotides outside the gene matches: 1. There are 12 residues in the CDR3. The CDR3 spells CASSGDRETQYF. As DNA, the CDR3 is TGTGCCAGCAGCGGGGACAGAGAGACCCAGTACTTC.

Regarding this clone: The junction differs from germline at one of its ends, possibly a read error. The rearrangement uses TRBV4-1 and TRBJ2-5, with D possibly matching TRBD2 (6 bases). From germline, CDR1 is MGHRA and CDR2 YSYEKL. This CDR3 is built from 18 residues. CDR3 residues: CARSRLPRVGGGQETQYF. For the CDR3, the DNA is TGCGCCCGCAGCCGCCTCCCCCGGGTCGGGGGTGGGCAAGAGACCCAGTACTTC.

The gene calls are TRBV5-4 and TRBJ1-2; possibly TRBD1 for D (6 bases). Germline V gene data show CDR1 as SGHNT and CDR2 as YYREEE (reference sequence). Trimming took off 0 bases at V and 5 bases at J, with 11 bases between the two ends. The length of the CDR3 is 14 residues. The CDR3 coding sequence is TGTGCCAGCAGCTTGGGACAGGATTTATATGGCTACACCTTC. This encodes CASSLGQDLYGYTF.

The chain combines TRBV6-2 or TRBV6-3 with TRBJ2-1, with a weak D call TRBD2 (6 bases). Trimming took 0 bases from V and 6 from J, leaving 18 bases between them. The CDR3 is made up of 17 amino acids. CDR1 and CDR2 from the germline V gene are MNHEY and SVGEGT. CDR3 loop: CASSYSIGRIVRNEQFF. The CDR3 DNA follows: TGTGCCAGCAGTTACTCGATTGGGAGGATCGTTCGCAATGAGCAGTTCTTC.

The gene calls are TRBV27 and TRBJ1-5; a possible D gene is TRBD1 (6 bases). The germline V gene has CDR1 MNHEY and CDR2 SMNVEV (reference sequence). V was cut by 5 bases and J by 5 bases, with 10 bases left in between. The CDR3 is 13 residues long. The CDR3 DNA is TGTGCCAGCAGTCTGACAGGCTATCAGCCCCAGCATTTT. Protein product: CASSLTGYQPQHF.